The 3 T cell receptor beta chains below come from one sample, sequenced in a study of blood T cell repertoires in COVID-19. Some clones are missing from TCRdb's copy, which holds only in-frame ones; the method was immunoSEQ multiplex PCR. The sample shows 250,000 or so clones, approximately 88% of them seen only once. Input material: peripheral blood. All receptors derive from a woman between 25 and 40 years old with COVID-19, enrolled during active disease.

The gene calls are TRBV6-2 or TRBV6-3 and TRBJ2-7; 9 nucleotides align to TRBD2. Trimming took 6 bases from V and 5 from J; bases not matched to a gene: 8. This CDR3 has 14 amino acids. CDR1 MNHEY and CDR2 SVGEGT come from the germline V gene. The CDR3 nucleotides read TGTGCCAGCAGCCTCAGCGGGAGGCACCACGAGCAGTACGTC. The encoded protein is CASSLSGRHHEQYV.

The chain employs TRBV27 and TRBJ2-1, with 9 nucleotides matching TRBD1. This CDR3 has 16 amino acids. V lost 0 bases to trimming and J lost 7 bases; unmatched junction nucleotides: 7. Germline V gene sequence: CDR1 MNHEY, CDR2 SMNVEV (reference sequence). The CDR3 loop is CASSLSWGQGTNEQFF. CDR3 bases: TGTGCCAGCAGTTTATCGTGGGGACAGGGAACGAATGAGCAGTTCTTC.

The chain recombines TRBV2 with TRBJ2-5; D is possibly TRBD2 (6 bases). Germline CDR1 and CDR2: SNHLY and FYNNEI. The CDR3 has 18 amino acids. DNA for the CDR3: TGTGCACAGCACGGTTTGGGGTGGGGGGACCCCACGAGGGAGACCCAGTACTTC. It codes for CAQHGLGWGDPTRETQYF.